This entry features one T cell receptor beta chain sequence. What this receptor recognizes is not known. Base qualities are missing; no much larger clone stands one base away. The data were obtained in a study of cytomegalovirus exposure and HLA in healthy donors (dated by TCRdb to 2015 to 2018). At the level of the whole study: An earlier analysis of roughly 610 of the donors reported approximately 300 Gb of sequence data and around 110 million unique TCR beta sequences obtained from about 180 million T cells. To predict cytomegalovirus infection status, the study brought together high-throughput TCR immunosequencing, statistical association of individual TCRs with disease status, and machine learning. Five DR-DQ haplotypes were handled as single units for association and clustering, since linkage in the cohort was strong. The later analysis used no new phenotypic data to find candidate immune exposures, relying instead on TCR beta sequences and their occurrence across donors. The study was designed to test whether signatures of past pathogen exposure could be identified by cataloging public T cell receptors. To study patterns of TCR occurrence, a later analysis re-analyzed previously published TCR beta repertoires from several hundred donors and added high-resolution HLA genotyping. Of the 350 to 450 genotyped donors, roughly 85% fell in the genetic ancestry cluster associated with self-reported Caucasian donors. Approximately 300 gigabases of sequencing data and tens of millions of unique TCR sequences made up an early release that covered approximately 650 HLA-typed donors. The study profiled the T cell repertoires of 500 to 800 subjects by immunosequencing and related them to cytomegalovirus serostatus. Both class I and class II loci were covered by HLA typing, at four-digit resolution. In addition to the first cohort of 650 to 800 subjects, a separate validation cohort of 130 or so different subjects was used. On average, roughly 200,000 unique TCR beta nucleotide sequences were sequenced per donor among roughly 430 genotyped donors of the cohort, with roughly 18% of those sequences being non-productive. Donor age, sex, ethnicity and CMV serostatus were compiled together with the repertoire data. The number of donors typed differed by locus, with 629-630 for A, B, C, DRB1 and DQB1, over 500 for DQA1, approximately 580 for DPA1, and approximately 470 for DPB1. An earlier analysis of several hundred of the donors applied high-throughput TCR beta sequencing to assess whether each TCR beta V gene segment acted as functional or pseudogenic. A later genetic analysis took genome-wide SNP genotypes for about 65% of the 666 donors and used that subset as a discovery cohort. All discovery cohort repertoires had been generated on a single sequencing platform. General conclusions and limits of the study: A group of highly shared sequence variants was considered likely to be a technical artifact of the sequencing pipeline. Only TCR beta chains were sequenced in this cohort, and the absence of alpha or paired-chain data limited detectable features. Several of the top co-occurrence clusters appeared to be linked to parvovirus B19, influenza, CMV and Epstein-Barr virus, according to a later analysis. In the study, approximately 160 TCR beta chains were listed as associated with cytomegalovirus. The classifier was reported to diagnose cytomegalovirus status with high specificity and sensitivity in both the original and validation cohorts. It was suggested by the authors that the approach could potentially be generalized to other disease states and immunological phenotypes. In a later analysis, HLA-associated TCR beta chains were found to be more clonally expanded and to have lower generation probabilities than equally common non-associated chains. A later analysis found that TCR association rates varied across HLA loci, with DRB1 alleles showing the most associated TCRs and HLA-C alleles the fewest. According to a later analysis, most CMV-associated TCR beta chains appeared to be HLA-restricted, and the HLA associations seemed to be driven largely by CMV exposure. According to a later genetic analysis, donors in an Asian-associated ancestry cluster had fewer N-insertions in productive TCRs than the approximately 670-donor mean. A further reported finding was that TCR beta sequences accurately predicted the HLA-A and HLA-B alleles for most subjects in the first cohort. Approximately 16 rarely observed V segments, including chromosome 9 orphons, were excluded from the earlier analysis of several hundred of the donors because counts were too low. For the cohort, immune exposure information was limited to CMV serostatus. A later genetic analysis associated a missense DCLRE1C variant with V-gene and J-gene trimming of TCR beta chains, and an independent cohort replicated the association. The 87-base-pair reads could not distinguish some IMGT-functional V segments, including TRBV6-2 and TRBV6-3, so those segments were excluded. HLA typing was unavailable for some donors at each locus, so association tests used only the typed subset. Strong co-occurrence of HLA alleles, especially DR and DQ, made assigning TCR associations to individual alleles difficult. In vitro tests confirmed that a few of the cytomegalovirus-associated TCR beta chains recognize cytomegalovirus antigens. Presence/absence analyses assumed roughly uniform sequencing depth across donors, an assumption that may not hold. Correlated functional status among segregating V segments might reflect linkage disequilibrium, but an unknown experimental factor could not be ruled out. At a false discovery rate of 0.05, a later analysis linked some 17,000 TCR beta sequences to specific HLA alleles. Broadly in line with IMGT annotations, most TCR beta V segments showed up in productive rearrangements about 90% or about 30% of the time in an earlier analysis of several hundred of the donors. Most TCR sequences were seen in very few donors, while some public TCRs were found in many individuals.

Library preparation employed the immunoSEQ multiplex PCR assay. The multiplex PCR relied on a mix of 60 forward primers for TCR Vbeta segments and 13 reverse primers for TCR Jbeta segments. The CDR3 region of rearranged TCR beta genes was amplified from genomic DNA by a multiplex PCR assay. The amplified TCR beta libraries were sequenced on the Illumina HiSeq System as 87-base-pair reads. On the authors' methods: In a later analysis, tens of millions of unique TCR beta chains were counted across the approximately 640 repertoires, and roughly 10 million of these chains were shared by at least two donors. A nearest-neighbor algorithm error-corrected the raw reads and collapsed the reads into unique sequences, merging closely related sequences to remove PCR and sequencing errors. V, D and J gene segments were assigned by aligning CDR3 sequences to IMGT reference sequences. For a sequence to be retained, at least a six-nucleotide match to both a V gene segment and a J gene segment was required. A rearrangement counted as productive if the CDR3 had no stop codons and remained in frame with V and J, and every other rearrangement counted as non-productive. CDR3 was defined by IMGT convention, running from the second conserved V-encoded cysteine to the conserved J-encoded phenylalanine. Sequences without an unambiguous match to a single V gene segment were excluded from the earlier analysis of about 600 of the donors. An earlier analysis of 587 of the donors classified V segments as functional when productive rearrangements were above 56.7% and as segregating when the standard deviation between donors was above 5%. A statistical classification framework was built for diagnosing cytomegalovirus status from the catalog of TCR beta chain sequences. A later analysis assigned V and J genes by comparing TCR nucleotide sequences with IMGT/GENE-DB human TR gene sequences. The TCRdist pipeline was used in a later analysis to assign CDR3 sequences and most-parsimonious VDJ recombination scenarios. In a later analysis, each TCR beta chain was defined by its CDR3 amino acid sequence together with its V-gene family, and reads without a unique V-gene family were excluded. In a later analysis, 450 to 600 highly shared, low-generation-probability nucleotide sequences were removed to address suspected cross-contamination and a sequencing artifact. In a later analysis, a clonal expansion index was calculated for each public chain from normalized within-repertoire ranks of inferred template counts. In a later analysis, generation probabilities were computed using a VDJ recombination model fitted to out-of-frame rearrangements, and the results were checked against IGoR. Hypergeometric tests were used in a later analysis to score TCR-TCR, TCR-HLA and TCR-CMV co-occurrence, with a repertoire-size bias correction applied to the TCR pairs. A later analysis estimated false discovery rates by permuting HLA or CMV assignments 20 times. In a later analysis, co-occurring TCRs were grouped with DBSCAN, and TCRdist sequence similarity was added when clustering was performed within HLA-allele-positive subsets. Co-occurrence clustering excluded repertoires with fewer than 30,000 or more than 120,000 public chains, plus five with anomalous nucleotide sharing. In TCRdb, the immuneACCESS table is reduced to in-frame sequences with V and J assigned. These tables do not hold every clone; where another copy was compared, an unresolved V gene accounts for under half, and the others remain unexplained. For V, J and clone size, that table is used; D and trimming come from the DNA. This sample holds 100,000 to 150,000 clones; roughly 79% were observed only once. Jointly, the top ten make up around 1.5% of the sample.

From cysteine to phenylalanine, the CDR3 is 12 amino acids long. The CDR3 DNA has 36 bases and is translated from base 1. CDR1 and CDR2 (SGHAT, FQNNGV) derive from the germline V gene. Cut back by 5 bases and 8 bases, the V and J ends lie 12 bases apart. The cohort was made up of about 670 healthy bone marrow donors. At the time of sampling, every cohort member was nominally healthy, though immune exposures that went unrecorded were likely present. The donor tested CMV seronegative, placing the donor among the approximately 400 seronegative members of the cohort. Each donor provided a peripheral blood sample, and peripheral blood mononuclear cells were used for TCR beta sequencing. The Qiagen DNeasy Blood Extraction Kit was used to extract genomic DNA from the blood cell samples.

This sequence originates from a woman aged 18-29 years in good health and CMV-seronegative. The sequencing input was PBMCs. The chain joins TRBV11-2 to TRBJ1-1; the D gene is unclear. The bases are TGTGCCAGCAGCCCTGATCGGGAGGAAGCTTTCTTT. Translated, this gives CASSPDREEAFF.